One sample yielded the 27 T cell receptor beta chains listed below, sequenced in a study of shared clonotypes between healthy human individuals. Produced via immunoSEQ multiplex PCR; TCRdb's table is partial and in-frame only. This table has about 2.1 million clones, about 92% appearing once. CD45RO negativity and positive selection for CCR7 defined naive CD8 cells, a population that excluded terminally differentiated effector memory CD45RA+ cells. The sample taken for sequencing was naive CD8+ T cells from PBMCs. The source is a young man in good health. Some clones in this sample may be carry-over from other donors' samples.

The chain has TRBV28 and TRBJ2-5; D perhaps matches TRBD1 (5 bases). Germline CDR1 and CDR2: MDHEN and SYDVKM. V was shortened by 6 bases and J by 4 bases, with 9 bases between the two germline ends. The CDR3 contains 12 residues. CDR3 residues: CASSMTAETQYF. CDR3 nucleotides: TGTGCCAGCAGCATGACAGCAGAGACCCAGTACTTC.

This chain connects TRBV7-2 to TRBJ2-1; D unresolved. The germline V gene has CDR1 SGHTA and CDR2 FQGNSA. Between the trimmed V and J ends, which lost 4 bases and 7 bases, there was a span of 11 bases. This CDR3 comprises 13 residues. This chain's CDR3 is CASSSRSRNEQFF. The CDR3 DNA sequence: TGTGCCAGCAGCTCTAGAAGCAGAAATGAGCAGTTCTTC.

The V gene is TRBV19, the J gene TRBJ2-1; D is perhaps TRBD2 (7 bases). The CDR3 totals 16 residues. V was shortened by 3 bases and J by 3 bases, with 15 bases between the two germline ends. Germline loops: CDR1 LNHDA, CDR2 SQIVND (reference sequence). In DNA, the CDR3 is TGTGCCAGTAGTATCAATTCGGGGGGCGTCTACAATGAGCAGTTCTTC. Translating it yields CASSINSGGVYNEQFF.

The chain couples TRBV28 to TRBJ1-2; TRBD1 is a possible D gene (5 bases). Per the germline V gene, CDR1 is MDHEN and CDR2 is SYDVKM. The CDR3 is 15 amino acids. Trimming removed 5 bases from V and 6 bases from J, with 19 bases in between. The CDR3 bases are TGTGCCAGCAGTGCCTCCGGGATCCTGGGGGATGGCTACACCTTC. It encodes CASSASGILGDGYTF.

On this clone: The junction does not match germline at one end; this may be a read error. The chain employs TRBV6-5 and TRBJ1-1; perhaps TRBD1 as D (5 bases). Germline assignment: CDR1 MNHEY and CDR2 SVGAGI. The length of the CDR3 is 9 residues. The CDR3 region has the DNA TGTGCCAGCAGTTACGGCAGGGACTTT. It translates to CASSYGRDF.

The rearrangement uses TRBV10-3 and TRBJ2-5; 8 bases fit TRBD1. V dropped 4 bases and J dropped 5; count of bases not matched to a gene: 3. Germline V gene lookup returns CDR1 ENHRY and CDR2 SYGVKD. The CDR3 contains 13 residues. CDR3 in amino acids: CAISVSGGETQYF. In DNA form, the CDR3 reads TGTGCCATCAGTGTTTCAGGGGGCGAGACCCAGTACTTC.

The chain recombines TRBV9 with TRBJ1-2; TRBD1 matches 7 bases. Trimming removed 6 bases from V and 0 bases from J; junction bases left unmatched: 11. Germline CDR1 reads SGDLS; CDR2 reads YYNGEE. This CDR3 spans 16 amino acids. Here the CDR3 DNA reads TGTGCCAGCAACCGCGACCCGGGACAGCCTAACTATGGCTACACCTTC. Translation: CASNRDPGQPNYGYTF.

The J gene is TRBJ2-2, the V gene TRBV19; D gene unclear. CDR1 is LNHDA and CDR2 is SQIVND in the germline V gene (reference sequence). Trimming took 1 base from V and 3 from J, leaving 18 bases between them. CDR3 length equals 18 residues. The CDR3 protein is CASSIGADYSNYTGELFF. The CDR3 nucleotides read TGTGCCAGTAGTATAGGGGCAGATTACTCAAACTACACCGGGGAGCTGTTTTTT.

This clone was seen only a few times. Other DNA sequences of this sample code for an identical CDR3. J is TRBJ1-5 and V is TRBV27; 11 positions match TRBD1. The CDR3 length is 15 residues. J gave up 4 bases and V 6 bases, and 5 bases lay outside the gene matches. In germline, CDR1 is MNHEY, CDR2 SMNVEV (reference sequence). CDR3 DNA sequence: TGTGCCAGCAGGTCCGGGACAGGGGGAAATCAGCCCCAGCATTTT. Translated, it gives CASRSGTGGNQPQHF.

The chain recombines TRBV19 with TRBJ2-2; D is perhaps TRBD1 (5 bases). The V gene lost 9 bases and the J gene lost 3 bases, with 11 bases spanning the gap. The CDR3 totals 13 residues. Looked up from germline, CDR1 is LNHDA and CDR2 is SQIVND (reference sequence). The CDR3 region has the DNA TGTGCCAGCAGGGTCAGGGACACCGGGGAGCTGTTTTTT. As protein: CASRVRDTGELFF. Variable domain in full (rest from reference TRBV19 and TRBJ2-2): DGGITQSPKYLFRKEGQNVTLSCEQNLNHDAMYWYRQDPGQGLRLIYYSQIVNDFQKGDIAEGYSVSREKKESFPLTVTSAQKNPTAFYLCASRVRDTGELFFGEGSRLTVL.

The chain carries TRBV5-6 and TRBJ2-7; D is perhaps TRBD1 (6 bases). V was pared by 0 bases and J by 4 bases, with 11 bases between. The CDR3 spans 14 residues. The germline V gene encodes CDR1 SGHDT and CDR2 YYEEEE. The DNA of the CDR3 is TGTGCCAGCAGCTTGGGGGACACGATATACGAGCAGTACTTC. Translating gives CASSLGDTIYEQYF.

V gene TRBV28 combines with J gene TRBJ2-6; D gene ambiguous. The CDR3 is made up of 16 amino acids. Trimming removed 5 bases at V and 0 bases at J, with 11 bases between. The germline V gene encodes CDR1 MDHEN and CDR2 SYDVKM. This CDR3 reads CASSNPALSGANVLTF. The CDR3 coding sequence is TGTGCCAGCAGTAACCCGGCCCTCTCTGGGGCCAACGTCCTGACTTTC. Looking up the rest from reference TRBV28 and TRBJ2-6 gives the full variable domain: DVKVTQSSRYLVKRTGEKVFLECVQDMDHENMFWYRQDPGLGLRLIYFSYDVKMKEKGDIPEGYSVSREKKERFSLILESASTNQTSMYLCASSNPALSGANVLTFGAGSRLTVL.

The rearrangement joins TRBV28 to TRBJ1-1; a weak D match, TRBD1 (6 bases). The CDR3 runs 14 residues. The germline V and J ends were trimmed by 3 bases and 3 bases, with 11 bases remaining between them. Germline values: CDR1 MDHEN, CDR2 SYDVKM. CDR3 sequence: CASSFPEGDTEAFF. The CDR3 DNA reads TGTGCCAGCAGTTTCCCTGAGGGGGACACTGAAGCTTTCTTT. Full variable domain (remainder filled in from reference TRBV28 and TRBJ1-1): DVKVTQSSRYLVKRTGEKVFLECVQDMDHENMFWYRQDPGLGLRLIYFSYDVKMKEKGDIPEGYSVSREKKERFSLILESASTNQTSMYLCASSFPEGDTEAFFGQGTRLTVV.

The V gene is TRBV7-9, the J gene TRBJ2-1, with 11 bases lining up with TRBD2. The CDR3 is made up of 18 amino acids. The junction had 10 bases not matched to a gene; V was cut back by 5 bases and J by 1 base. The germline gives CDR1 SEHNR, CDR2 FQNEAQ (reference sequence). CDR3 DNA sequence: TGTGCCAGCAGCCACGAACTAGCGGGAGCTGCATCCTACAATGAGCAGTTCTTC. Translating it yields CASSHELAGAASYNEQFF.

This chain connects TRBV4-1 to TRBJ2-7; no reliable D call. CDR3 length: 11 amino acids. Trimming cost V 5 bases and J 0 bases, with 2 bases left between them. Per germline, CDR1 MGHRA and CDR2 YSYEKL. As DNA, the CDR3 is TGCGCCAGCAGCAGCTCCTACGAGCAGTACTTC. Encoded protein: CASSSSYEQYF.

The V gene is TRBV27, the J gene TRBJ2-1; the match to TRBD2 covers 9 bases. J gave up 8 bases and V 2 bases, and 22 bases lay outside the gene matches. The CDR3 consists of 20 residues. CDR1 MNHEY and CDR2 SMNVEV come from the germline V gene (reference sequence). The CDR3 DNA sequence: TGTGCCAGCAGTTTAAGGGGGGATGGCGCGGCGGGAGGGCCCTGGGATGAGCAGTTCTTC. Translation gives CASSLRGDGAAGGPWDEQFF.

The rearrangement uses TRBV29-1 and TRBJ2-1, with unresolved D. Germline V gives CDR1 SQVTM, CDR2 ANQGSEA. CDR3 length equals 10 residues. Trimming left V 3 bases short and J 7 bases short, with 4 bases between. This CDR3 reads CSVDQNEQFF. The CDR3 bases are TGCAGCGTTGATCAGAATGAGCAGTTCTTC.

On this clone: This CDR3 is also generated by other DNA sequences in the sample. The chain has TRBV11-1 and TRBJ2-3, with D perhaps matching TRBD2 (5 bases). The CDR3 covers 15 residues. Deletions cut 0 bases from V and 0 bases from J, with 7 bases between. Germline V gene data show CDR1 as SGHAT and CDR2 as FQDESV (reference sequence). CDR3 loop: CASSLASGSTDTQYF. The DNA for the CDR3 is TGTGCCAGCAGCTTAGCCAGCGGCAGCACAGATACGCAGTATTTT.

The chain uses TRBV28 and TRBJ1-4; D gene uncertain. The CDR3 runs 15 residues. Germline lookup yields CDR1 MDHEN and CDR2 SYDVKM. Trimming shortened V by 6 bases and J by 0 bases, and 11 bases separated the two germline ends. The CDR3 sequence is CASSTRTTTNEKLFF. As DNA, the CDR3 is TGTGCCAGCAGCACCCGGACGACAACTAATGAAAAACTGTTTTTT. Combining the CDR3 with reference TRBV28 and TRBJ1-4 gives the whole variable domain DVKVTQSSRYLVKRTGEKVFLECVQDMDHENMFWYRQDPGLGLRLIYFSYDVKMKEKGDIPEGYSVSREKKERFSLILESASTNQTSMYLCASSTRTTTNEKLFFGSGTQLSVL.

The V and J genes are TRBV9 and TRBJ2-2; possibly TRBD2 for D (8 bases). The ends were cut back, 0 bases at V and 5 bases at J, with 23 bases in the middle. The CDR3 sequence is 19 residues long. Germline V gene lookup returns CDR1 SGDLS and CDR2 YYNGEE. The CDR3 DNA reads TGTGCCAGCAGCGTAGTTTCGCAGGGGGGACTAGTGTTTACCGGGGAGCTGTTTTTT. Its protein is CASSVVSQGGLVFTGELFF.

This chain uses TRBV4-1 with TRBJ2-1; either TRBD1 or TRBD2 may supply D (5 bases each). The CDR3 sequence is 13 residues long. Germline V gene data show CDR1 as MGHRA and CDR2 as YSYEKL. The V and J ends lost 3 bases and 9 bases respectively, with 12 bases between them. In nucleotides, the CDR3 is TGCGCCAGCAGCCACCCGCTTGGGGGTGAGCAGTTCTTC. Translated, it gives CASSHPLGGEQFF.

On this clone itself: The same CDR3 is also encoded by other DNA sequences in this sample. The rearrangement joins TRBV6-1 to TRBJ2-7; 11 nucleotides match TRBD2. The CDR3 sequence is 15 residues long. The junction had 2 bases not matched to a gene; V was cut back by 2 bases and J by 2 bases. Germline values: CDR1 MNHNS, CDR2 SASEGT. The CDR3 spells CASSELAGGPYEQYF. In nucleotides, the CDR3 is TGTGCCAGCAGTGAACTAGCGGGAGGACCCTACGAGCAGTACTTC.

This rearrangement joins TRBV29-1 to TRBJ1-2; possible D gene TRBD1, 6 bases. The CDR3 runs 14 residues. Germline-derived CDR1 and CDR2 are SQVTM and ANQGSEA. V was cut by 2 bases and J by 2 bases, with 12 bases left in between. CDR3 loop: CSVESRGLNYGYTF. For the CDR3, the DNA is TGCAGCGTTGAAAGCCGGGGGCTGAACTATGGCTACACCTTC.

This clone was detected a few times. The chain recombines TRBV28 with TRBJ1-2; a possible D gene is TRBD1 (6 bases). Germline values: CDR1 MDHEN, CDR2 SYDVKM. The CDR3 is made up of 14 amino acids. V was pared by 7 bases and J by 3 bases, with 15 bases between. The CDR3 sequence is CASIRWGADYGYTF. The CDR3, as DNA: TGTGCCAGCATCCGTTGGGGGGCAGACTATGGCTACACCTTC.

The chain uses TRBV30 and TRBJ2-7; D not certain. V was shortened by 3 bases and J by 4 bases, with 13 bases between the two germline ends. The CDR3 has 13 amino acids. In germline, CDR1 is GTSNPN, CDR2 SVGIG (reference sequence). The CDR3 region is CAWRGLGLYEQYF. The CDR3 DNA follows: TGTGCCTGGAGGGGCCTGGGGTTGTACGAGCAGTACTTC.

The CDR3 sequence is CASSWTGTFRELFF. In nucleotides, the CDR3 is TGTGCCAGCTCCTGGACTGGAACCTTCCGGGAGCTGTTTTTT. The chain is built from TRBV27 and TRBJ2-2; tentatively, D is TRBD2 (5 bases). The CDR3 runs 14 residues. Germline lookup yields CDR1 MNHEY and CDR2 SMNVEV (reference sequence). V gave up 8 bases and J gave up 9 bases, with 19 bases separating them.

This clone was counted a few times. This chain links TRBV7-9 with TRBJ2-7; 7 bases fit TRBD1. This CDR3 comprises 14 residues. V lost 1 base to trimming and J lost 3 bases; unmatched junction nucleotides: 3. Germline V CDR1 and CDR2: SEHNR, FQNEAQ (reference sequence). CDR3 sequence: CASSLGRQGYEQYF. For the CDR3, the DNA is TGTGCCAGCAGCTTAGGGAGACAGGGCTACGAGCAGTACTTC.